This T cell receptor beta chain emerged from a study of read filtering for tumor transcriptome and immune sequencing. The library was built from roughly 400 ng RNA with molecular barcoded adaptors for alpha/delta and beta/gamma chains. TCRdb used MiXCR to reprocess the reads, holding one entry per CDR3 protein. Of about 39,000 distinct CDR3 sequences listed, about 13% are singletons. This clonotype was counted between two and nine times. What it recognizes is unknown. Study observations and caveats: Single-read clonotypes: about 81.9% of IR-seq clonotypes (around 3.5% of reads), 65% to 75% of RNA-seq clonotypes (roughly 45% of reads). IR-seq captured clonotypes deeper and more reliably than RNA-seq. This fraction held mixed bone marrow immune cells after CD138-negative sorting.

The CDR3 runs to 13 residues. Germline-derived CDR1 and CDR2 are SGHRS and YFSETQ. Trimming cost V 6 bases and J 2 bases, with 11 bases left between them. The V call is TRBV5-1, the J call TRBJ2-5, with D hard to call. The source of this sequence is a donor aged 40 or over with multiple myeloma. The material sequenced was a population of CD138-negative cells sorted from bone marrow. The CDR3 sequence is CASKDGLQETQYF. CDR3 DNA sequence: TGCGCCAGCAAGGACGGTTTACAAGAGACCCAGTACTTC.